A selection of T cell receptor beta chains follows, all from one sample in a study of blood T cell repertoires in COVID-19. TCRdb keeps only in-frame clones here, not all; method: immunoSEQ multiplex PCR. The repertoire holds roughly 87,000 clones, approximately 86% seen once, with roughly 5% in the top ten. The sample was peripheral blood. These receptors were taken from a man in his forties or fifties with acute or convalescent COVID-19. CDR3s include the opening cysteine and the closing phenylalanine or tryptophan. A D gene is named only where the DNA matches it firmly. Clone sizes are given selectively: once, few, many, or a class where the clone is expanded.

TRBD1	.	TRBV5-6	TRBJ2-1	TGTGCCAGCAGCCCTGGACAGGGGTACGACAATGAGCAGTTCTTC	CASSPGQGYDNEQFF
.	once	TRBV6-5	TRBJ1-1	TGTGCCAGCAGTTACTTGAGGGAGAACACTGAAGCTTTCTTT	CASSYLRENTEAFF
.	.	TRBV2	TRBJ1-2	TGTGCCGCCCAAGGGAGGGACTATGGCTACACCTTC	CAAQGRDYGYTF
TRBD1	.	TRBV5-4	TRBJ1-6	TGTGCCAGCAGCCAAGACAGGGCCGCAACCGTTGGCTCACCCCTCCACTTT	CASSQDRAATVGSPLHF
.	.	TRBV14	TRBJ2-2	TGTGCCAGCAGCCACCGTGGAGGGGTCGCCGGGGAGCTGTTTTTT	CASSHRGGVAGELFF
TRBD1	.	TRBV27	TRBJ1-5	TGTGCCAGCAGTCCGGGAGGGACAGGGGTTCAGCCCCAGCATTTT	CASSPGGTGVQPQHF
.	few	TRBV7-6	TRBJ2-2	TGTGCCAGCAGCTTAGTTATCAGGGCCAACACCGGGGAGCTGTTTTTT	CASSLVIRANTGELFF
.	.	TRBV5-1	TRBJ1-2	TGCGCCAGCAGCTTGGGTCGACTATATGGCTACACCTTC	CASSLGRLYGYTF
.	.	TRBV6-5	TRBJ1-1	TGTGCCAGCAGTTACGCCACTCAAAACACTGAAGCTTTCTTT	CASSYATQNTEAFF
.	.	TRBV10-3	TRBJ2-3	TGTGCCATCAGCGGGAGCACGACAGATACGCAGTATTTT	CAISGSTTDTQYF
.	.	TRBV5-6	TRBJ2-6	TGTGCCAGCAGGGCGGGGGGGGCCAACGTCCTGACTTTC	CASRAGGANVLTF
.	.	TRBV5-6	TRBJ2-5	TGTGCCAGCACCAACCCGCAGGGGCGAGAGACCCAGTACTTC	CASTNPQGRETQYF
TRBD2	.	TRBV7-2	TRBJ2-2	TGTGCCAGCAGTTGGGGTGCTAGCGGGGGAATAAACACCGGGGAGCTGTTTTTT	CASSWGASGGINTGELFF
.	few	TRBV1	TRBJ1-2	TGCACCAGCAGCATCCAGAACTATGGCTACACCTTC	CTSSIQNYGYTF
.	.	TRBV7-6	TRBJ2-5	TGTGCCAGCAGCTTATCGCTCCCGAGCAACCAAGAGACCCAGTACTTC	CASSLSLPSNQETQYF
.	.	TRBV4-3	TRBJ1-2	TGCGCCAGCAGCCAAGATTCGAAGGGAGGCTATGGCTACACCTTC	CASSQDSKGGYGYTF
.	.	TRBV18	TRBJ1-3	TGTGCCAGCTCATCCGCCAGCTCTGGAAACACCATATATTTT	CASSSASSGNTIYF
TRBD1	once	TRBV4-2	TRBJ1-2	TGTGCCAGCAGCCAAGATTACCGGACAGGTGAGGAGTACTATGGCTACACCTTC	CASSQDYRTGEEYYGYTF
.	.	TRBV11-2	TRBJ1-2	TGTGCCAGCAGCTTAGGGGCAAGACGGGGCTATGGCTACACCTTC	CASSLGARRGYGYTF
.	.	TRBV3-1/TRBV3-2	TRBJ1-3	TGTGCCAGCAGTTCAGGGGTAGAGAGTGGAAACACCATATATTTT	CASSSGVESGNTIYF
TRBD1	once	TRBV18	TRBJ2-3	TGTGCCAGCTCACGGGACAGGGGGCTATCAGATACGCAGTATTTT	CASSRDRGLSDTQYF
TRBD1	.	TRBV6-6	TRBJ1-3	TGTGCCAGCAGTAAACAGGGGGCTGGAGGAAACACCATATATTTT	CASSKQGAGGNTIYF
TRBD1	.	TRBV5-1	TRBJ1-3	TGCGCCAGCAGCCGCGGGACAGGGGGCGCAGATACTGGAAACACCATATATTTT	CASSRGTGGADTGNTIYF
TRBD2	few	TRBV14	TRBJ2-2	TGTGCCAGCAGCTATAGCGGGAGGGCCCCCGGGGAGCTGTTTTTT	CASSYSGRAPGELFF
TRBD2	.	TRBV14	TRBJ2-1	TGTGCCAGCAGCCGAGACTCTCACCAACTAGCGGGAGTACTAAATGAGCAGTTCTTC	CASSRDSHQLAGVLNEQFF
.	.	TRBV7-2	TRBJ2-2	TGTGCCAGCAGCCCCCACTCTGGAGGTACCGGGGAGCTGTTTTTT	CASSPHSGGTGELFF
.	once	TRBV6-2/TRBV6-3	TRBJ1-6	TGTGCCAGCAGTTACCCGTCCGGCAGGGAGGATAATTCACCCCTCCACTTT	CASSYPSGREDNSPLHF
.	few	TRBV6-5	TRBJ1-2	TGTGCCAGCAGCCGGACTTCGGCTAACTATGGCTACACCTTC	CASSRTSANYGYTF
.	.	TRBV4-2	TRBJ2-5	TGTGCCAGCAAAGGGGCAGGAGAGACCCAGTACTTC	CASKGAGETQYF
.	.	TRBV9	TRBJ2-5	TGTGCCAGCAGCGTGTGGGGGGAGAACTCAGAGACCCAGTACTTC	CASSVWGENSETQYF
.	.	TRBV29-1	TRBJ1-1	TGCAGCGCTATAAACACTGAAGCTTTCTTT	CSAINTEAFF
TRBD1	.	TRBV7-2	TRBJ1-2	TGTGCCAGCAGCTTAGGACCACAGGGGGCTCGAGGCTACACCTTC	CASSLGPQGARGYTF
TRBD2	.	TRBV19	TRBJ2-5	TGTGCCAGTAGTATAGTCGGTGGGGCTAGCGGGGAGACCCAGTACTTC	CASSIVGGASGETQYF
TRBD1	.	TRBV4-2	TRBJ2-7	TGTGCCAGCAGCCAAGAGCAGGGGGTCGAGCAGTACTTC	CASSQEQGVEQYF
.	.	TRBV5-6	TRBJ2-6	TGTGCCAGCAGCTGGAGGGTTGGGGGGGGCCCCAACGTCCTGACTTTC	CASSWRVGGGPNVLTF
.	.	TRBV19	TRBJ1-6	TGTGCCAGTAGCCTCCGGACAGCGAGCTCCTATAATTCACCCCTCCACTTT	CASSLRTASSYNSPLHF
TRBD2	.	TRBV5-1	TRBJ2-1	TGCGCCACCAGCGGTACTAGCGGTGGTAGGCAGTTCTTC	CATSGTSGGRQFF
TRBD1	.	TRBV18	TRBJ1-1	TGTGCCAGCTCAACAACCGCAGGGGGACCGAACACTGAAGCTTTCTTT	CASSTTAGGPNTEAFF
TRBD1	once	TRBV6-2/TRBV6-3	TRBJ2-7	TGTGCCAGCAGTTACTCTCCAAAGGCCAGGGGGATCCTCGGCGAGCAGTACTTC	CASSYSPKARGILGEQYF
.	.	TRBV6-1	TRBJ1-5	TGTGCCAGCAGTGAAGCATGGGGTGGGGCCAATCAGCCCCAGCATTTT	CASSEAWGGANQPQHF
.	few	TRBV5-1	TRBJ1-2	TGCGCCAGCAGCTTTATCCCGCAGGAGGGCTATGGCTACACCTTC	CASSFIPQEGYGYTF
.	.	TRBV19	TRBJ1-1	TGTGCCAGTAGTGAACAGGGTACTGAAGCTTTCTTT	CASSEQGTEAFF
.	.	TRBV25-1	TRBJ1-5	TGTGCCAGCAGTGAATACAGGGATGATCAGCCCCAGCATTTT	CASSEYRDDQPQHF
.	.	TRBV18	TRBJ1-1	TGTGCCAGCTCACCTGGTCTAAGGAACACTGAAGCTTTCTTT	CASSPGLRNTEAFF
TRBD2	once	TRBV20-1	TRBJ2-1	TGCAGTGCTAGTTCTAGCGGGATCCCTTCAGGGTCTGTTAATGAGCAGTTCTTC	CSASSSGIPSGSVNEQFF
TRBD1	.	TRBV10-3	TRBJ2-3	TGTGCCATCAGTGAGTCCAGGACAGGGGCATACGATACGCAGTATTTT	CAISESRTGAYDTQYF
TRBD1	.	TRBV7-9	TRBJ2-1	TGTGCCAGCAGCCCGACTCCTCGACAGGGGATACCCTCCTACAATGAGCAGTTCTTC	CASSPTPRQGIPSYNEQFF
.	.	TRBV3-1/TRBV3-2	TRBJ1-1	TGTGCCAGCAGCCAGCGGGCCTCGAACACTGAAGCTTTCTTT	CASSQRASNTEAFF
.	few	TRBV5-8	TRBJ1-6	TGTGCCAGCAGCTCACAGATACAGGGAAATTCACCCCTCCACTTT	CASSSQIQGNSPLHF
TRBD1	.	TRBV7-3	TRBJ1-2	TGTGCCAGCAGCCCGGACAGGGCCCCGCCTGGCTACACCTTC	CASSPDRAPPGYTF
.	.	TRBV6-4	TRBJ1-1	TGTGCCAGCAGTGTGGAGGCTTGGACTGAAGCTTTCTTT	CASSVEAWTEAFF
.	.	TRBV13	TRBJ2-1	TGTGCCAGCAGCCGGGGCGTGGGGGGTTACAATGAGCAGTTCTTC	CASSRGVGGYNEQFF
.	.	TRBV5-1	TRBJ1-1	TGCGCCAGCAGCTTGGATTGGTACAGGGCTTTT	CASSLDWYRAF
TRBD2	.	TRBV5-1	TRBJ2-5	TGCGCCAGCAGCCTCGGTAGGACTAGCGGGATCGGTGCCTCAGAGACCCAGTACTTC	CASSLGRTSGIGASETQYF
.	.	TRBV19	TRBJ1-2	TGTGCCAGTAGTCGGCCCGGGACACCTAACTATGGCTACACCTTC	CASSRPGTPNYGYTF